The 20 T cell receptor beta chains reported below all come from one sample, sequenced in a study of blood T cells in healthy people across ages. Then a second PCR, running roughly 7 to 11 cycles, was carried out with a sample-barcoded 5' primer and a J-beta primer mix. TCRdb reprocessed the 5' RACE reads with MiXCR, giving one entry per CDR3 protein. The sample consists of 850,000 to 1,300,000 distinct CDR3 sequences, around 45% of them appearing once. The sequencing input was blood. These receptors originate from a woman aged 60-70 years in good health.

This clonotype was counted once. The J gene is TRBJ2-1, the V gene TRBV6-1; TRBD2 might be the D (5 bases). With 5 bases removed from V and 5 bases from J, the gap between germline ends came to 13 bases. CDR3 size: 14 residues. Germline V gives CDR1 MNHNS, CDR2 SASEGT. For the CDR3, the DNA is TGTGCCAGCAGTCTGCGGACTCGGGACAATGAGCAGTTCTTC. This sequence encodes CASSLRTRDNEQFF.

This clonotype has only a few counts. This sequence joins TRBV5-1 and TRBJ2-5, with TRBD1 matching over 9 bases. The end of the DNA is better explained by TRBJ2-7, so the J call may be wrong. Germline assignment: CDR1 SGHRS and CDR2 YFSETQ. This CDR3 spans 14 amino acids. In DNA form, the CDR3 reads TGCGCCAGCAGCAACCGGGACAGGGCCGGCGAGCAGTACTTC. Translation gives CASSNRDRAGEQYF.

The chain couples TRBV7-2 to TRBJ2-7; 10 bases line up with TRBD1. V gave up 4 bases and J gave up 3 bases; unmatched junction bases: 6. The CDR3 is 15 residues long. The germline CDR1 and CDR2 sequences are SGHTA and FQGNSA. DNA for the CDR3: TGTGCCAGCAGCTCGGACAGGGGGGTTAGCTACGAGCAGTACTTC. Translation gives CASSSDRGVSYEQYF.

V and J are TRBV28 and TRBJ1-1; D remains unclear. The CDR3 runs to 14 residues. V lost 5 bases, J lost 1 base, and 11 bases lay in between. The germline V gene encodes CDR1 MDHEN and CDR2 SYDVKM. The CDR3 loop is CASSLLRENTEAFF. The DNA of the CDR3 is TGTGCCAGCAGTCTCTTGAGGGAGAACACTGAAGCTTTCTTT. Combining the CDR3 with reference TRBV28 and TRBJ1-1 gives the whole variable domain DVKVTQSSRYLVKRTGEKVFLECVQDMDHENMFWYRQDPGLGLRLIYFSYDVKMKEKGDIPEGYSVSREKKERFSLILESASTNQTSMYLCASSLLRENTEAFFGQGTRLTVV.

This clonotype appeared a single time. J is TRBJ1-2 and V is TRBV20-1, with unresolved D. Looked up from germline, CDR1 is DFQATT and CDR2 is SNEGSKA (reference sequence). Trimming removed 6 bases at V and 4 bases at J, with 15 bases between. CDR3 length: 13 residues. The DNA of the CDR3 is TGCAGTGCGGCTGCGGGGTTTGGCTATGGCTACACCTTC. Protein: CSAAAGFGYGYTF.

This clonotype occurred a few times. The rearrangement joins TRBV12-3 or TRBV12-4 to TRBJ2-5; 7 nucleotides match TRBD1. This CDR3 contains 14 residues. The V gene end was trimmed by 4 bases and the J gene end by 5 bases; junction bases not matched to a gene: 7. The CDR3 loop is CASSWRQGSETQYF. The DNA for the CDR3 is TGTGCCAGCAGTTGGCGACAGGGTTCGGAGACCCAGTACTTC.

This clonotype was observed a handful of times. V usage is TRBV29-1 and J usage is TRBJ2-1; D not resolved. The V gene's germline CDR1 is SQVTM and CDR2 ANQGSEA. The V gene lost 4 bases and the J gene lost 0 bases, with 16 bases spanning the gap. The CDR3 is 16 residues long. CDR3 protein: CSVGQIGSNSYNEQFF. Written as DNA, the CDR3 is TGCAGCGTTGGGCAAATCGGGTCAAACTCCTACAATGAGCAGTTCTTC.

This clonotype was seen only a few times. The chain recombines TRBV2 with TRBJ2-1, with 11 bases aligning to TRBD2. Germline CDR1 reads SNHLY; CDR2 reads FYNNEI. The CDR3 extends over 17 amino acids. The V segment lost 6 bases and the J segment 6 bases; nucleotides outside the gene matches: 13. CDR3 in amino acids: CASSYAILAGGTNEQFF. The CDR3 DNA is TGTGCCAGCAGCTACGCAATTTTAGCGGGAGGGACCAATGAGCAGTTCTTC.

The chain joins TRBV6-5 to TRBJ2-1, with 7 bases identical to TRBD2. Unmatched junction bases numbered 6, after V lost 0 bases and J lost 1 base. Germline values: CDR1 MNHEY, CDR2 SVGAGI. The CDR3 extends over 17 amino acids. The CDR3 region is CASSYSIAGVSYNEQFF. CDR3 DNA: TGTGCCAGCAGTTACTCGATCGCGGGAGTATCCTACAATGAGCAGTTCTTC.

The chain couples TRBV6-1 to TRBJ2-1; either TRBD1 or TRBD2 may supply D (6 bases each). The CDR3 contains 14 residues. Germline-derived CDR1 and CDR2 are MNHNS and SASEGT. Trimming cost V 2 bases and J 7 bases, with 12 bases left between them. As DNA, the CDR3 is TGTGCCAGCAGTGAATACAGGGAGGAGAATGAGCAGTTCTTC. This translates into CASSEYREENEQFF.

As concerns this clonotype: A much larger clone lies one base from this, so it may be a read error. V is TRBV6-2 or TRBV6-3 and J is TRBJ2-7; 10 bases map to TRBD1. The trim removed 5 bases at V and 4 bases at J, leaving 14 bases unmatched. The germline gives CDR1 MNHEY, CDR2 SVGEGT. The CDR3 contains 17 residues. Here the CDR3 reads CASSHPAGTGDIYEQYF. For the CDR3, the DNA is TGTGCCAGCAGTCATCCCGCCGGGACAGGGGACATATACGAGCAGTACTTC.

This clonotype was detected only a few times. The chain uses TRBV20-1 and TRBJ1-2; D unclear. Germline assignment: CDR1 DFQATT and CDR2 SNEGSKA (reference sequence). Trimming shortened V by 5 bases and J by 2 bases, and 9 bases separated the two germline ends. This CDR3 has 12 residues. The chain's CDR3 is CSALDGNYGYTF. CDR3 bases: TGCAGTGCTTTGGACGGAAACTATGGCTACACCTTC.

Of note for this clonotype: A junction end diverges from the germline sequence, so it may reflect a read error. This chain connects TRBV5-1 to TRBJ2-1; 7 nucleotides line up with TRBD1. The CDR3 sequence is 15 residues long. Per the germline V gene, CDR1 is SGHRS and CDR2 is YFSETQ. In DNA form, the CDR3 reads TGCGCCAGCAGCACCCTGGGACAGCCGTACAACGAGCAGTTCTTC. It specifies CASSTLGQPYNEQFF.

The chain is built from TRBV7-9 and TRBJ2-3; no clear D gene. V was shortened by 0 bases and J by 4 bases, with 11 bases between the two germline ends. Germline V gives CDR1 SEHNR, CDR2 FQNEAQ (reference sequence). This CDR3 region has 15 residues. Written as DNA, the CDR3 is TGTGCCAGCAGCTTAGCGGGCGCATTATCAGATACGCAGTATTTT. It yields the protein CASSLAGALSDTQYF.

This clonotype occurred a few times. This rearrangement joins TRBV4-2 to TRBJ2-7; 10 nucleotides align to TRBD2. The CDR3 covers 16 residues. Losses at the gene ends were 4 bases for V and 3 bases for J; bases not matched to a gene: 9. Germline-derived CDR1 and CDR2 are LGHNA and YNFKEQ. DNA of the CDR3: TGTGCCAGCAGCCCCAAGGCTGGACTAGCGGACTACGAGCAGTACTTC. It is translated as CASSPKAGLADYEQYF.

V usage is TRBV20-1 and J usage is TRBJ2-6; no clear D gene. Between the trimmed V and J ends, which lost 0 bases and 2 bases, there was a span of 8 bases. This CDR3 has 15 amino acids. CDR1 is DFQATT, CDR2 SNEGSKA, per germline (reference sequence). This chain's CDR3 is CSAREGSAGANVLTF. As DNA, the CDR3 is TGCAGTGCTAGAGAGGGGTCTGCTGGGGCCAACGTCCTGACTTTC.

The chain combines TRBV5-1 with TRBJ2-7; a weak D match, TRBD1 (6 bases). CDR1 SGHRS and CDR2 YFSETQ come from the germline V gene. V dropped 5 bases and J dropped 1 base, with 10 bases sitting between them. This CDR3 region has 13 residues. The chain's CDR3 is CASRRDKSYEQYF. The CDR3 DNA reads TGCGCCAGCAGAAGGGACAAGTCCTACGAGCAGTACTTC.

This sequence joins TRBV2 and TRBJ2-5, with a weak D call TRBD1 (7 bases). Germline CDR1 SNHLY, CDR2 FYNNEI. V dropped 5 bases and J dropped 5 bases, with 21 bases sitting between them. The CDR3 consists of 16 residues. In nucleotides, the CDR3 is TGTGCCAGCAGTTTTCGATACAGGGGAGGTCGGGAGACCCAGTACTTC. Its translation: CASSFRYRGGRETQYF.

The chain combines TRBV29-1 with TRBJ2-7; D tentatively reads TRBD1 or TRBD2 (5 bases each). TRBJ2-5 matches the DNA end more closely, so the J call is doubtful. Germline assignment: CDR1 SQVTM and CDR2 ANQGSEA. CDR3 length equals 14 residues. Here the CDR3 reads CSVGAPVGEETQYF. The DNA for the CDR3 is TGCAGCGTTGGTGCCCCGGTGGGGGAAGAGACCCAGTACTTC.

The rearrangement uses TRBV11-2 and TRBJ2-7; tentative D call: TRBD2 (7 bases). V was trimmed by 2 bases and J by 1 base, leaving 12 bases between them. This CDR3 contains 15 residues. CDR1 SGHAT and CDR2 FQNNGV come from the germline V gene. This CDR3 is CASSLRGEGSYEQYF. The DNA for the CDR3 is TGTGCCAGCAGCTTAAGGGGGGAGGGTTCCTACGAGCAGTACTTC.